A single sample is the source of the 8 T cell receptor beta chains below, sequenced in a study of cytomegalovirus exposure and HLA in healthy donors. PCR employed 60 Vbeta and 13 Jbeta primers. Libraries were prepared by immunoSEQ multiplex PCR; TCRdb keeps only in-frame clonotypes and omits some of them. The data show some 160,000 clones, 77% seen once. Sequencing was performed on PBMCs. These receptors all come from a woman aged 30 to 39 in good health and CMV-seronegative.

This clone was observed a handful of times. V gene TRBV15 combines with J gene TRBJ2-5, with TRBD1 matching over 9 bases. Losses at the gene ends were 0 bases for V and 4 bases for J; bases not matched to a gene: 6. This CDR3 spans 16 amino acids. Germline V gene sequence: CDR1 LNHNV, CDR2 YYDKDF (reference sequence). In nucleotides, the CDR3 is TGTGCCACCAGCAGAGATCCCGGGACAGGGCCAGAGACCCAGTACTTC. Its protein product is CATSRDPGTGPETQYF.

The J gene is TRBJ2-1, the V gene TRBV20-1, with no clear D. Germline CDR1 and CDR2: DFQATT and SNEGSKA (reference sequence). The V and J ends lost 3 bases and 6 bases respectively, with 6 bases between them. This CDR3 is built from 11 residues. CDR3 loop: CSASVVNEQFF. Here the CDR3 DNA reads TGCAGTGCTAGCGTAGTCAATGAGCAGTTCTTC.

The chain recombines TRBV10-3 with TRBJ2-3; TRBD2 matches at 7 bases. J gave up 7 bases and V 3 bases, and 7 bases lay outside the gene matches. The CDR3 is 14 amino acids. The germline gives CDR1 ENHRY, CDR2 SYGVKD. CDR3 coding DNA: TGTGCCATCAGTGACGTGGCGGGAGTTCATACGCAGTATTTT. Amino acid sequence: CAISDVAGVHTQYF.

The chain uses TRBV19 and TRBJ1-1, with no clear D. The V and J ends lost 7 bases and 3 bases respectively, with 15 bases between them. The germline V gene encodes CDR1 LNHDA and CDR2 SQIVND (reference sequence). This CDR3 is built from 14 residues. In DNA, the CDR3 is TGTGCCAGTACTCCCCTACGGTCGGACACTGAAGCTTTCTTT. Translation: CASTPLRSDTEAFF.

V usage is TRBV19 and J usage is TRBJ1-5; TRBD1 aligns across 7 bases. V was pared by 6 bases and J by 1 base, with 9 bases of the junction left unmatched. This CDR3 has 16 amino acids. The germline CDR1 and CDR2 sequences are LNHDA and SQIVND (reference sequence). CDR3 in DNA: TGTGCCAGTAGGATTCACAGGGGTAAAAGCAATCAGCCCCAGCATTTT. Amino acids: CASRIHRGKSNQPQHF.

This sequence joins TRBV6-1 and TRBJ1-4; 7 bases are shared with TRBD1. J was trimmed by 7 bases and V by 4 bases; bases with no gene match: 6. The CDR3 contains 14 residues. CDR1 is MNHNS, CDR2 SASEGT, per germline. This CDR3 is CASSVHRGSEKLFF. In DNA form, the CDR3 reads TGTGCCAGCAGTGTCCACAGGGGAAGTGAAAAACTGTTTTTT.

This chain joins TRBV5-6 and TRBJ2-1; 9 positions agree with TRBD2. The germline CDR1 and CDR2 sequences are SGHDT and YYEEEE. The trim removed 0 bases at V and 3 bases at J, leaving 4 bases unmatched. The CDR3 runs 16 residues. The CDR3 DNA follows: TGTGCCAGCAGCTTGGGGCGACTAGCGGTCTACAATGAGCAGTTCTTC. Amino acid sequence: CASSLGRLAVYNEQFF.

In this sample, this clone turned up a few times. The chain is built from TRBV10-2 and TRBJ1-2; tentatively, D is TRBD1 (5 bases). V was cut by 7 bases and J by 0 bases, with 12 bases left in between. The CDR3 length is 14 residues. The germline V gene has CDR1 WSHSY and CDR2 SAAADI. CDR3 bases: TGCGCCAGCACCGAAACGACAGCTAACTATGGCTACACCTTC. Translating gives CASTETTANYGYTF.